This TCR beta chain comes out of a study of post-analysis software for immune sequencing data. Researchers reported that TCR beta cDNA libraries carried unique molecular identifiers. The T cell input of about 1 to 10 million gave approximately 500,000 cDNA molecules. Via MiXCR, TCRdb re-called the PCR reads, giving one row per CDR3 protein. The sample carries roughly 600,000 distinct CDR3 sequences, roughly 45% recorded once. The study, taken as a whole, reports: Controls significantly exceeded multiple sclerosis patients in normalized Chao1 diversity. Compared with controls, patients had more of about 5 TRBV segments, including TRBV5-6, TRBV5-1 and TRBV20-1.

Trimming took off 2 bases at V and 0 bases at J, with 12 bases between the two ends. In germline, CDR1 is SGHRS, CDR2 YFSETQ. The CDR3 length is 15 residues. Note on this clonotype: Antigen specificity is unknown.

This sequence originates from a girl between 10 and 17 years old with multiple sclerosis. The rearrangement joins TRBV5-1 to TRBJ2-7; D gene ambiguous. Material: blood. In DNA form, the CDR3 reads TGCGCCAGCAGCTTAGGAGTCGGGCGCTCCTACGAGCAGTACTTC. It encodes CASSLGVGRSYEQYF.